Listed below are T cell receptor beta chains from one sample, sequenced in a study of blood T cell repertoires in COVID-19. The assay was immunoSEQ multiplex PCR, and TCRdb's table has in-frame clones only and misses some. This table has 350,000 to 450,000 clones, around 87% appearing once. Specimen: peripheral blood. These TCRs come from a woman in her sixties or seventies with COVID-19, enrolled during active disease. Each CDR3 is given with its conserved first and last residue.

j_call: TRBJ2-2; v_call: TRBV19; cdr3_aa: CATRSRDSGDTGELFF
j_call: TRBJ2-7; v_call: TRBV11-2; cdr3_aa: CASSLVGGTYEQYF
j_call: TRBJ1-4; v_call: TRBV7-7; cdr3_aa: CASSLDEGRKLFF
j_call: TRBJ1-5; v_call: TRBV5-1; cdr3_aa: CASRPVYGANNQPQHF
j_call: TRBJ2-7; v_call: TRBV19; cdr3_aa: CASSPRSLGEQYF
j_call: TRBJ1-1; v_call: TRBV18; cdr3_aa: CASSPRTGMNTEAFF
j_call: TRBJ2-5; v_call: TRBV3-1/TRBV3-2; cdr3_aa: CASSQVASSETQYF
j_call: TRBJ2-7; v_call: TRBV5-4; cdr3_aa: CASSLAQAAEQYF
j_call: TRBJ1-1; v_call: TRBV27; cdr3_aa: CASSLGTGGSTEAFF
j_call: TRBJ1-1; v_call: TRBV3-1/TRBV3-2; cdr3_aa: CASSQQGGKTEAFF
j_call: TRBJ2-7; v_call: TRBV11-2; cdr3_aa: CASSSATGPYEQYF
j_call: TRBJ1-4; v_call: TRBV9; cdr3_aa: CASSAGQSGWEKLFF
j_call: TRBJ1-1; v_call: TRBV6-5; cdr3_aa: CASTRTGPNTEAFF
j_call: TRBJ2-1; v_call: TRBV6-1; cdr3_aa: CASSEYVASEQFF
j_call: TRBJ2-5; v_call: TRBV5-1; cdr3_aa: CASSLGTQETQYF
j_call: TRBJ1-4; v_call: TRBV14; cdr3_aa: CASSQSPGHRDEKLFF
j_call: TRBJ1-4; v_call: TRBV4-1; cdr3_aa: CASSQVTGDVLFF
j_call: TRBJ2-1; v_call: TRBV7-3; cdr3_aa: CASSSQGEAQQFF
j_call: TRBJ1-1; v_call: TRBV6-1; cdr3_aa: CASSEVGTSYAGVF
j_call: TRBJ1-1; v_call: TRBV3-1/TRBV3-2; cdr3_aa: CASSLDGGSEAFF
j_call: TRBJ2-7; v_call: TRBV24-1; cdr3_aa: CATSDSRTSGAREQYF
j_call: TRBJ2-1; v_call: TRBV7-3; cdr3_aa: CASSPGLPGGEQFF
j_call: TRBJ2-2; v_call: TRBV6-6; cdr3_aa: CASSWTGNTGELFF
j_call: TRBJ1-5; v_call: TRBV24-1; cdr3_aa: CATSDGNSNQPQHF
j_call: TRBJ1-5; v_call: TRBV19; cdr3_aa: CASKDQGSQPQHF
j_call: TRBJ1-5; v_call: TRBV5-1; cdr3_aa: CASSFGQGRGPQHF
j_call: TRBJ1-2; v_call: TRBV5-1; cdr3_aa: CASSLSTGVSYGYTF
j_call: TRBJ2-7; v_call: TRBV6-5; cdr3_aa: CASSYGTGGEQYF
j_call: TRBJ2-2; v_call: TRBV19; cdr3_aa: CASRGGQGYTGELFF
j_call: TRBJ1-1; v_call: TRBV5-8; cdr3_aa: CASSPGTAMNTEAFF
j_call: TRBJ2-5; v_call: TRBV19; cdr3_aa: CASSMGASWASRETQYF
j_call: TRBJ2-5; v_call: TRBV6-5; cdr3_aa: CASTISSGGQETQYF
j_call: TRBJ1-1; v_call: TRBV7-6; cdr3_aa: CASSLGGSEAFF
j_call: TRBJ1-1; v_call: TRBV5-1; cdr3_aa: CASSWAIDRGSEAFF
j_call: TRBJ1-1; v_call: TRBV18; cdr3_aa: CASSFSRQGSTEAFF
j_call: TRBJ2-2; v_call: TRBV5-1; cdr3_aa: CASSPGLTTGELFF
j_call: TRBJ2-1; v_call: TRBV5-1; cdr3_aa: CASSLDSSSYNEQFF
j_call: TRBJ2-7; v_call: TRBV4-1; cdr3_aa: CASSQLISSYEQYF
j_call: TRBJ2-1; v_call: TRBV27; cdr3_aa: CASSSGQGGHEQFF
j_call: TRBJ2-1; v_call: TRBV4-2; cdr3_aa: CASSQVGLAGKYNEQFF
j_call: TRBJ2-2; v_call: TRBV10-1; cdr3_aa: CARSAGEGTGELFF